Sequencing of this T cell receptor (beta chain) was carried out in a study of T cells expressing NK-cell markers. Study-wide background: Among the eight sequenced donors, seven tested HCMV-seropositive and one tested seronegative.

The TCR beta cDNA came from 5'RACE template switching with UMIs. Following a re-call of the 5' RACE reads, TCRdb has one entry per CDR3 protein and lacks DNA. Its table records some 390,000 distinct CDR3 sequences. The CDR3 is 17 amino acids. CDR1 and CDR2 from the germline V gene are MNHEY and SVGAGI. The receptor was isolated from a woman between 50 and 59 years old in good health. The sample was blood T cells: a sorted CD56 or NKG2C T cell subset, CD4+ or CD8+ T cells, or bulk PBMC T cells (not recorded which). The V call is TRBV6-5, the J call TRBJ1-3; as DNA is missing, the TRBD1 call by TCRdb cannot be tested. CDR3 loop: CASSQIQGRTAGNTIYF.